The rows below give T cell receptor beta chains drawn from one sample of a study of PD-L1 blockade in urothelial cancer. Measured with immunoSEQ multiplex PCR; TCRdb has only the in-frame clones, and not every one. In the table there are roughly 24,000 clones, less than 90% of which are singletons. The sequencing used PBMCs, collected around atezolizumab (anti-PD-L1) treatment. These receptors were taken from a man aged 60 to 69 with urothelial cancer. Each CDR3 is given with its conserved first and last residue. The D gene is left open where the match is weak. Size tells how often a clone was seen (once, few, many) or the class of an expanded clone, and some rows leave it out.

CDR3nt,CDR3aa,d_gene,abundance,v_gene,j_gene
TGTGCCAGCAGTTTAACGGCCGACTGGGGCTACACCTTC,CASSLTADWGYTF,NA,NA,TRBV28,TRBJ1-2
TGTGCCAGCAGCTTGTCCGCTAGCGGAAGCCATCGCAATGAGCAGTTCTTC,CASSLSASGSHRNEQFF,TRBD2,NA,TRBV5-4,TRBJ2-1
TGTGCCAGTAGTAACCAAGGGGGGGGTGAAACTGAAGCTTTCTTT,CASSNQGGGETEAFF,NA,NA,TRBV19,TRBJ1-1
TGCGCCAGCAGCCAAGAGGGGGGGGGAACAGATACGCAGTATTTT,CASSQEGGGTDTQYF,TRBD2,NA,TRBV4-3,TRBJ2-3
TGTGCCAGCAGGAGGACTAGCGAACAAAGAATCAACTACAATGAGCAGTTCTTC,CASRRTSEQRINYNEQFF,TRBD2,NA,TRBV2,TRBJ2-1
TGTGCCAGCAGTTACTCGACAGTGACGGTAGGCGAGCAGTACTTC,CASSYSTVTVGEQYF,NA,NA,TRBV6-6,TRBJ2-7
TGCGCCAGCAGCTCTAGCGGGAGTATCACCGGGGAGCTGTTTTTT,CASSSSGSITGELFF,TRBD2,NA,TRBV5-1,TRBJ2-2
TGTGCCAGCAGTGAATACGTTCTAGCGGGAGGAACCGAGCAGTACTTC,CASSEYVLAGGTEQYF,TRBD2,NA,TRBV2,TRBJ2-7
TGTGCCAGCAGCGCTAGTTGGGTCCCGGGAGAGCAGTACTTC,CASSASWVPGEQYF,NA,NA,TRBV9,TRBJ2-7
TGTGCCAGCAGCTCTGGACATAGCTCCTACAATGAGCAGTTCTTC,CASSSGHSSYNEQFF,NA,NA,TRBV6-1,TRBJ2-1
TGTGCCAGCAGGAAACGGACAGGGGCAGGCAATGAGCAGTTCTTC,CASRKRTGAGNEQFF,TRBD1,NA,TRBV7-2,TRBJ2-1
TGCGCCAGCAGCCAAGATTTTCAGGGGGAGACCCAGTACTTC,CASSQDFQGETQYF,NA,NA,TRBV4-3,TRBJ2-5
TGTGCCAGTACGCCACTAGGAACGTTGAACACTGAAGCTTTCTTT,CASTPLGTLNTEAFF,NA,NA,TRBV19,TRBJ1-1
TGTGCCAGCAGCAGTCTTTCAGTGCCACAAAGTCGGGCCAACGTCCTGACTTTC,CASSSLSVPQSRANVLTF,NA,NA,TRBV7-7,TRBJ2-6
TGCGCCAGCAGCGGACTAGCGGGAGGTAATGAGCAGTTCTTC,CASSGLAGGNEQFF,TRBD2,NA,TRBV5-1,TRBJ2-1
TGCGCCAGCAGCTTGGAGGGGGTAACTGAAGCTTTCTTT,CASSLEGVTEAFF,NA,NA,TRBV5-1,TRBJ1-1
TGCGCCAGCAGCTTGTCTACAGTGCCCACCTACGAGCAGTACTTC,CASSLSTVPTYEQYF,NA,NA,TRBV5-1,TRBJ2-7
TGTGCCAGCAAGCAGGTGAACTATGGCTACACCTTC,CASKQVNYGYTF,NA,NA,TRBV6-6,TRBJ1-2
TGCGCCAGCAGCCAAGCTGGTCAGGGGTTCTACGAGCAGTACTTC,CASSQAGQGFYEQYF,NA,NA,TRBV4-1,TRBJ2-7
TGTGCCAGCAGCGTAGGGACAGGGAGGGGAAACACCATATATTTT,CASSVGTGRGNTIYF,TRBD1,once,TRBV9,TRBJ1-3
TGTGCCAGCTCACCACGAGTCCCGGCAGACAACATCCTCTCTGGAAACACCATATATTTT,CASSPRVPADNILSGNTIYF,NA,once,TRBV18,TRBJ1-3
TGCGCCAGCAGCATCGGTGGGACAACCAGCACAGATACGCAGTATTTT,CASSIGGTTSTDTQYF,NA,NA,TRBV5-1,TRBJ2-3
TGTGCCAGCAGCGCCCGGACTATATCGAACACCGGGGAGCTGTTTTTT,CASSARTISNTGELFF,NA,NA,TRBV9,TRBJ2-2
TGTGCCACCAGCAGGCCCTCCGGGTCCTCTGGAAACACCATATATTTT,CATSRPSGSSGNTIYF,NA,NA,TRBV15,TRBJ1-3
TGTGCCAGCAGTGGAGAACAGACGAACACTGAAGCTTTCTTT,CASSGEQTNTEAFF,NA,NA,TRBV2,TRBJ1-1
TGTGCCACCAGCAGAGATCCTGGGGCCAGTAGCTACGAGCAGTACTTC,CATSRDPGASSYEQYF,NA,NA,TRBV15,TRBJ2-7
TGTGCCAGCAGTGGGAGCCGGGACAGGGGCTATGGCAATCAGCCCCAGCATTTT,CASSGSRDRGYGNQPQHF,TRBD1,NA,TRBV2,TRBJ1-5
TGTGCCAGCAGCTTACATCAGAACACTGAAGCTTTCTTT,CASSLHQNTEAFF,NA,once,TRBV11-1,TRBJ1-1
TGTGCCAGCAGCGTAGGTAGCGGAGCCTACAATGAGCAGTTCTTC,CASSVGSGAYNEQFF,NA,NA,TRBV9,TRBJ2-1
TGTGCCAGTAGTAAGGGCGCTAGCGGGAGGGCCGAGACCCAGTACTTC,CASSKGASGRAETQYF,TRBD2,NA,TRBV19,TRBJ2-5
TGTGCCAGCTCCCGGGGCACCGGGACTAAAGAGACCCAGTACTTC,CASSRGTGTKETQYF,TRBD2,NA,TRBV18,TRBJ2-5
TGTGCCAGCAGCTTAGACAGGAATTCACCCCTCCACTTT,CASSLDRNSPLHF,NA,NA,TRBV11-3,TRBJ1-6
TGTGCCAGCAGGACGGGGGACAGGGGCCAAAGCACTGAAGCTTTCTTT,CASRTGDRGQSTEAFF,TRBD1,NA,TRBV9,TRBJ1-1
TGTGCCAGCAGTGACATACAAGCAACTAATGAAAAACTGTTTTTT,CASSDIQATNEKLFF,NA,once,TRBV25-1,TRBJ1-4
TGTGCCACCAGCAGAGCAAGAGGGGGAACCGGAATCCTAAATGAGCAGTTCTTC,CATSRARGGTGILNEQFF,NA,NA,TRBV15,TRBJ2-1
TGTGCCAGCAGTTTCCAGAACACTGAAGCTTTCTTT,CASSFQNTEAFF,NA,few,TRBV6-5,TRBJ1-1
TGTGCCAGCAGCCAAGAAGGGGAGGTTAGAAATGAGCAGTTCTTC,CASSQEGEVRNEQFF,NA,few,TRBV4-2,TRBJ2-1
TGTGCCAGCAGCTCTGCTGGGGGGGTCGGCTCCTACGAGCAGTACTTC,CASSSAGGVGSYEQYF,TRBD2,NA,TRBV7-6,TRBJ2-7
TGCAGCGTTGAAGAACTGACAGGGGGCGATGGCTACACCTTC,CSVEELTGGDGYTF,TRBD1,NA,TRBV29-1,TRBJ1-2
TGTGCCAGCAGTGAACAGGGTGTTCAGCCCCAGCATTTT,CASSEQGVQPQHF,NA,NA,TRBV6-1,TRBJ1-5